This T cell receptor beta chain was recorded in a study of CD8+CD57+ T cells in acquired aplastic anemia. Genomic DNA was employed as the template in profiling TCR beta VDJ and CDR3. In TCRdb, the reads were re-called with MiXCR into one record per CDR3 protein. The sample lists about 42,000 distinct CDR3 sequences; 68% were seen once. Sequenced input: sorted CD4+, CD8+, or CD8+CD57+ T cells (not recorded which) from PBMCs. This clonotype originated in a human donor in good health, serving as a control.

The CDR3 bases are TGTGCCAGCAGTGATGGCGGGGTTTTTAGGCAGACTGAAGCTTTCTTT. Residues: CASSDGGVFRQTEAFF. The rearrangement uses TRBV25-1 and TRBJ1-1; D ambiguous. CDR3 length: 16 residues. Trimming cost V 3 bases and J 5 bases, with 19 bases left between them. Germline CDR1 and CDR2: MGHDK and SYGVNS.